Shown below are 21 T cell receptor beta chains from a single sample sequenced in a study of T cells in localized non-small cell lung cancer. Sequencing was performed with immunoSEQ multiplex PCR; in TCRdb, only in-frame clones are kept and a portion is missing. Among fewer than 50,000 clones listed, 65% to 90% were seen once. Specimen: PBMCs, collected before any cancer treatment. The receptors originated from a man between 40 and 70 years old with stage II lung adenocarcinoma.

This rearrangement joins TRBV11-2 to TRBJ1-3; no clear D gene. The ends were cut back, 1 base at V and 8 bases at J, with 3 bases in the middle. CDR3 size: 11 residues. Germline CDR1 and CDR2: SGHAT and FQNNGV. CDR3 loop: CASSLGDTIYF. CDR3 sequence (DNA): TGTGCCAGCAGCTTAGGAGACACCATATATTTT. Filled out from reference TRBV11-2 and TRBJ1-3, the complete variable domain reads EAGVAQSPRYKIIEKRQSVAFWCNPISGHATLYWYQQILGQGPKLLIQFQNNGVVDDSQLPKDRFSAERLKGVDSTLKIQPAKLEDSAVYLCASSLGDTIYFGEGSWLTVV.

CDR3 sequence (DNA): TGTGCCAGCAGCGTCCGGGACACCCCCAATCAGCCCCAGCATTTT. Encoded protein: CASSVRDTPNQPQHF. The chain employs TRBV9 and TRBJ1-5; the D gene is possibly TRBD1 (6 bases). The V and J ends lost 2 bases and 3 bases respectively, with 12 bases between them. Germline-derived CDR1 and CDR2 are SGDLS and YYNGEE. The CDR3 has 15 amino acids.

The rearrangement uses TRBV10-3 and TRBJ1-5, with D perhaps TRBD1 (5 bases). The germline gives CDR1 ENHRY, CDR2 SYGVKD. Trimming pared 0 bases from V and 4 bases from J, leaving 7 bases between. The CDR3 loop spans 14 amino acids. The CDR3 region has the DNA TGTGCCATCAGTGAGTCGCAGGGTAATCAGCCCCAGCATTTT. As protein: CAISESQGNQPQHF.

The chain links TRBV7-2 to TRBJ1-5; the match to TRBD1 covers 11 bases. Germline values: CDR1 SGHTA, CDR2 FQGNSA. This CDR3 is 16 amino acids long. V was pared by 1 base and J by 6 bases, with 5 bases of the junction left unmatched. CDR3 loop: CASSLDRTGGSQPQHF. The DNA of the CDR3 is TGTGCCAGCAGCTTAGACCGGACAGGGGGCAGTCAGCCCCAGCATTTT. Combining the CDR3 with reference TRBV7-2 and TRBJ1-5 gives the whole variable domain GAGVSQSPSNKVTEKGKDVELRCDPISGHTALYWYRQSLGQGLEFLIYFQGNSAPDKSGLPSDRFSAERTGGSVSTLTIQRTQQEDSAVYLCASSLDRTGGSQPQHFGDGTRLSIL.

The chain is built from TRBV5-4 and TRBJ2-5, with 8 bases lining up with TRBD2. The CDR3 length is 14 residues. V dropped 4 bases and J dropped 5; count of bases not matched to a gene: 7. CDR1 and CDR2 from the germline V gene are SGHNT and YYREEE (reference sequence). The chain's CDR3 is CASSLDRGGETQYF. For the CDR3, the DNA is TGTGCCAGCAGCCTTGACCGGGGGGGGGAGACCCAGTACTTC.

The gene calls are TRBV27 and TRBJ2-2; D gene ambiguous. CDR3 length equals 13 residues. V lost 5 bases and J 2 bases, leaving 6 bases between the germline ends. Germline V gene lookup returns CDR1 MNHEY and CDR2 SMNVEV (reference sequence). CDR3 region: CASSNANTGELFF. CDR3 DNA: TGTGCCAGCAGTAATGCTAACACCGGGGAGCTGTTTTTT.

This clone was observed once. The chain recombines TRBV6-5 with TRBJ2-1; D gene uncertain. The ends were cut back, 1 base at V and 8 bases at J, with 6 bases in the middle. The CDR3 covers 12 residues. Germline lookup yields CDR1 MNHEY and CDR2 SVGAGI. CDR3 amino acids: CASSYFGDEQFF. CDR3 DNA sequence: TGTGCCAGCAGTTACTTTGGGGATGAGCAGTTCTTC.

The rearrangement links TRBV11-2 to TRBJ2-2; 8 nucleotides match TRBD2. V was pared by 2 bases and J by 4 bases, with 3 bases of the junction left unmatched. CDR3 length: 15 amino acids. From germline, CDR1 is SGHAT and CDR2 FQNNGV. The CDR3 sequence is CASSLQRERTGELFF. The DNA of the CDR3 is TGTGCCAGCAGCTTACAGCGGGAGCGCACCGGGGAGCTGTTTTTT.

CDR3 nucleotide sequence: TGTGCCAGCAGCGTAGAAGTTAGCGGACGCCCCTACAATGAGCAGTTCTTC. Encoded protein: CASSVEVSGRPYNEQFF. The chain is built from TRBV9 and TRBJ2-1, with a tentative D call TRBD2 (6 bases). Trimming cost V 0 bases and J 2 bases, with 15 bases left between them. This CDR3 comprises 17 residues. Germline V CDR1 and CDR2: SGDLS, YYNGEE.

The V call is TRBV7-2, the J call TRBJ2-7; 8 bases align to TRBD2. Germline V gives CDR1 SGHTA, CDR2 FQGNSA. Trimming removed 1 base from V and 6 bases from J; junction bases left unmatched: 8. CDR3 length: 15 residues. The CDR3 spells CASSLGASGWGEQYF. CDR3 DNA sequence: TGTGCCAGCAGCTTAGGGGCTAGCGGGTGGGGCGAGCAGTACTTC.

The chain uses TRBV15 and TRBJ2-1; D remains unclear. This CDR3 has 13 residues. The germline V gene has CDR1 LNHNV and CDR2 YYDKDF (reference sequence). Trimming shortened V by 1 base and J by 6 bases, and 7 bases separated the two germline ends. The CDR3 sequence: CATSRASPNEQFF. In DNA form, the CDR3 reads TGTGCCACCAGCAGAGCCAGTCCCAATGAGCAGTTCTTC.

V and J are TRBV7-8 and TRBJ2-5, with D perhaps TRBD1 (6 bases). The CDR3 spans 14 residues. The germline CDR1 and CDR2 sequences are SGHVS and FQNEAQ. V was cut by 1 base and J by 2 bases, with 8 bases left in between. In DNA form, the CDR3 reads TGTGCCAGCAGCTTAGGGGGGCGACAAGAGACCCAGTACTTC. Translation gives CASSLGGRQETQYF. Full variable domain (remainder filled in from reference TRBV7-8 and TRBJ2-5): GAGVSQSPRYKVAKRGQDVALRCDPISGHVSLFWYQQALGQGPEFLTYFQNEAQLDKSGLPSDRFFAERPEGSVSTLKIQRTQQEDSAVYLCASSLGGRQETQYFGPGTRLLVL.

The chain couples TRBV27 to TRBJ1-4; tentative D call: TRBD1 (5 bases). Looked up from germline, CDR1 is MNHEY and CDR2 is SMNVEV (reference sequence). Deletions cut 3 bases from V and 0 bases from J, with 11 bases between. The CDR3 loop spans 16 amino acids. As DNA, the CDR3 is TGTGCCAGCAGTTTGACAGCACTTGCAACTAATGAAAAACTGTTTTTT. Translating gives CASSLTALATNEKLFF.

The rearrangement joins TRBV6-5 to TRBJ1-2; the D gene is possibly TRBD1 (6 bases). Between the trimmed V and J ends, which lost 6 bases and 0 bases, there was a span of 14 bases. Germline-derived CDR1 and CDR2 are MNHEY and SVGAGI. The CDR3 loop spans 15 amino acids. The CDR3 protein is CASSSGQHTNYGYTF. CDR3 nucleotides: TGTGCCAGCAGCTCTGGACAGCATACTAACTATGGCTACACCTTC.

In nucleotides, the CDR3 is TGTGCCAGCAGAGCTAGCGGGAGTACTGGTGAGCAGTTCTTC. The encoded protein is CASRASGSTGEQFF. This sequence joins TRBV28 and TRBJ2-1; TRBD2 matches 10 bases. Looked up from germline, CDR1 is MDHEN and CDR2 is SYDVKM. V lost 6 bases to trimming and J lost 9 bases; unmatched junction nucleotides: 8. The CDR3 consists of 14 residues.

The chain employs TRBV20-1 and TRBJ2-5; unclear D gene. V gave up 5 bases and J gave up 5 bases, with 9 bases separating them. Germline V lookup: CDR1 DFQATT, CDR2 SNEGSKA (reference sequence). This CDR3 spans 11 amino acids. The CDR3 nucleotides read TGCAGTGCTTTCCTTAGGGAGACCCAGTACTTC. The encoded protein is CSAFLRETQYF.

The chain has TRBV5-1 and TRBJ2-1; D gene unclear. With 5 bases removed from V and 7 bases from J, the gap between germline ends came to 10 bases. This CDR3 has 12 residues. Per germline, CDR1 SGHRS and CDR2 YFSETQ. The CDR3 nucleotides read TGCGCCAGCAGTGGGTTTGGGAATGAGCAGTTCTTC. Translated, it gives CASSGFGNEQFF.

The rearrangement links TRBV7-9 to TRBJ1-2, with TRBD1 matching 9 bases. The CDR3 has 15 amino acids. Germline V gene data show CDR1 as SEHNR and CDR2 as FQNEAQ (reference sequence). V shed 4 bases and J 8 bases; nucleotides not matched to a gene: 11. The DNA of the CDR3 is TGTGCCAGCAGCTCCGGACAGGGGAGGGACTGGGGCTACACCTTC. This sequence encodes CASSSGQGRDWGYTF.

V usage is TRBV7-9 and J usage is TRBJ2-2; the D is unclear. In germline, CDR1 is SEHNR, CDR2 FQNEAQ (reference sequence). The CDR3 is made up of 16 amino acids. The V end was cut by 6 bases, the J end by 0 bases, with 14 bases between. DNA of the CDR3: TGTGCCAGCAGAAGGGTCGGCGATACGAACACCGGGGAGCTGTTTTTT. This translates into CASRRVGDTNTGELFF. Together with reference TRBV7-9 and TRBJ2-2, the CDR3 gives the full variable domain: DTGVSQNPRHKITKRGQNVTFRCDPISEHNRLYWYRQTLGQGPEFLTYFQNEAQLEKSRLLSDRFSAERPKGSFSTLEIQRTEQGDSAMYLCASRRVGDTNTGELFFGEGSRLTVL.

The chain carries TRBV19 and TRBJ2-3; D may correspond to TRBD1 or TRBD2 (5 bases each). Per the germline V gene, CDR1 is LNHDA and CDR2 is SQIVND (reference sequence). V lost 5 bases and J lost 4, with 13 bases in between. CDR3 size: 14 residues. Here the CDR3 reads CASSPGPGADTQYF. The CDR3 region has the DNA TGTGCCAGTAGTCCGGGGCCAGGCGCAGATACGCAGTATTTT.

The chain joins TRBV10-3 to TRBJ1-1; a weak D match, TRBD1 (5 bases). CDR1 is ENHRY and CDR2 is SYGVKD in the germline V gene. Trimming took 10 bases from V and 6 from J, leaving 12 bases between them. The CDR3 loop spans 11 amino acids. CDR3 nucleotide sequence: TGTGCCACCAATACAGGTTCTGAAGCTTTCTTT. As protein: CATNTGSEAFF.